The entry below describes one TCR beta chain. Its antigen is as yet unknown. This sample stems from a study of T cell responses to AZD1222 COVID-19 vaccine. Clones were read by immunoSEQ multiplex PCR, and TCRdb kept only the in-frame ones, dropping some. The sample includes about 180,000 clones, 85% to 90% of them seen just once. General study points: Just six people given AZD1222 tested seropositive at baseline. Spike-specific TCR repertoires showed rising breadth and depth after two AZD1222 doses. There were mostly white British donors and more females than males, and clonal diversity was possibly underestimated.

The sequencing here drew on peripheral blood, taken 28 days after the second dose of the MenACWY control vaccine. This sequence was found in an adult who received the MenACWY meningococcal vaccine as a control.

The CDR3 here is CASSPLDSGSEVQYF. The DNA for the CDR3 is TGTGCCAGCTCACCCTTGGATAGCGGGAGTGAGGTGCAGTACTTC. The V gene is TRBV18, the J gene TRBJ2-7; 9 positions match TRBD2. The trim removed 3 bases at V and 9 bases at J, leaving 12 bases unmatched. The CDR3 is 15 amino acids. Germline assignment: CDR1 KGHSH and CDR2 LQKENI. The variable domain in full, with the rest retrieved from reference TRBV18 and TRBJ2-7, is NAGVMQNPRHLVRRRGQEARLRCSPMKGHSHVYWYRQLPEEGLKFMVYLQKENIIDESGMPKERFSAEFPKEGPSILRIQQVVRGDSAAYFCASSPLDSGSEVQYFGPGTRLTVT.